This T cell receptor (beta chain) was found in a study of T-cell reconstitution after alpha-beta-depleted transplantation in children. Overall study findings and caveats: About two months after transplant, alpha-beta T cells reportedly came from several hundred expanded graft clones. At the one-year point after transplant, T-cell counts and TCRbeta diversity were found to come mostly from T cells that had been newly produced. The high TCRbeta diversity at day 60 in some patients came from surviving recipient T cells and thymic progenitors.

CDR3 length: 14 amino acids. CDR1 is KGHSH and CDR2 is LQKENI in the germline V gene. Trimming shortened V by 0 bases and J by 10 bases, and 13 bases separated the two germline ends. Only a few counts were recorded for this clonotype. The antigen remains unidentified. Unique molecular identifiers were used to barcode this TCRbeta library. TCRdb fed the PCR reads into MiXCR, producing one record per CDR3 protein. Among about 980,000 distinct CDR3 sequences listed, roughly 29% were seen once. This receptor was obtained from a boy in the first two years of life who had a stem cell transplant for SCID, so the T cells may come from the graft donor. The sample in question was PBMCs, mostly from graft donor cells, obtained 360 days after TCRalphabeta/CD19-depleted stem cell transplant. This sequence joins TRBV18 and TRBJ2-1; D perhaps matches TRBD2 (6 bases). CDR3 protein: CASSPPGMRGEQFF. The CDR3, as DNA: TGTGCCAGCTCACCACCGGGTATGCGGGGCGAGCAGTTCTTC.